A selection of T cell receptor beta chains follows, all from one sample in a study of cytomegalovirus exposure and HLA in healthy donors. Profiling relied on immunoSEQ multiplex PCR, and the TCRdb table lists in-frame clones only, not all of them. The data hold tens of thousands of clones, with around 90% observed a single time. Sequencing was done on a sample of PBMCs. These receptors were obtained from a man aged 18 to 30 in good health and CMV-seronegative. CDR3s include the opening cysteine and the closing phenylalanine or tryptophan. D genes are given only for firm matches. Clone size appears in some rows only: once, few, many, or a class for an expanded clone.

j_call clone_size v_call d_call cdr3_aa cdr3_nt
TRBJ2-3 - TRBV9 TRBD2 CASSSTSGSVGTDTQYF TGTGCCAGCAGCTCGACTAGCGGGAGTGTGGGAACAGATACGCAGTATTTT
TRBJ1-2 - TRBV20-1 - CRARANYGYTF TGCCGAGCTCGGGCTAACTATGGCTACACCTTC
TRBJ1-4 - TRBV5-1 TRBD1 CASSLGQGWEEKLFF TGCGCCAGCAGCTTGGGACAGGGCTGGGAAGAAAAACTGTTTTTT
TRBJ2-1 - TRBV5-1 TRBD2 CASSLTGGSSYNEQFF TGCGCCAGCAGCTTGACGGGCGGGAGCTCCTACAATGAGCAGTTCTTC
TRBJ2-7 - TRBV28 TRBD1 CASSISQGAGYEQYF TGTGCCAGCAGCATATCACAGGGGGCGGGCTACGAGCAGTACTTC
TRBJ1-1 - TRBV18 - CASSTGRDTEAFF TGTGCCAGCTCTACCGGCAGGGACACTGAAGCTTTCTTT
TRBJ2-7 - TRBV4-3 TRBD1 CASSSRTGSYEQYF TGCGCCAGCAGCTCCCGGACAGGCTCCTACGAGCAGTACTTC
TRBJ2-7 - TRBV11-3 - CASSLGYSGYEQYF TGTGCCAGCAGCTTAGGTTACAGTGGCTACGAGCAGTACTTC
TRBJ1-4 once TRBV5-4 TRBD1 CASSQQGAIEKLFF TGTGCCAGCAGCCAACAGGGGGCAATTGAAAAACTGTTTTTT
TRBJ2-7 - TRBV7-9 - CASSLIILGGHEQYF TGTGCCAGCAGCTTAATAATTCTAGGAGGTCACGAGCAGTACTTC
TRBJ2-7 - TRBV21-1 - CASSPHLRVCRGNYEQYF TGTGCCAGCAGCCCACACTTGCGAGTTTGTAGGGGAAACTACGAGCAGTACTTC
TRBJ2-7 - TRBV15 - CATSRQGNSYEQYF TGTGCCACCAGCAGACAGGGTAACTCCTACGAGCAGTACTTC
TRBJ2-7 - TRBV9 TRBD2 CASSVTASGGYEQYF TGTGCCAGCAGCGTGACGGCTAGCGGGGGCTACGAGCAGTACTTC
TRBJ2-2 - TRBV5-1 - CASSLLRDTGELFF TGCGCCAGCAGCTTGTTGCGGGACACCGGGGAGCTGTTTTTT
TRBJ2-1 - TRBV27 - CASTPRGISEQFF TGTGCCAGCACCCCGCGCGGGATCAGTGAGCAGTTCTTC
TRBJ2-2 - TRBV11-2 TRBD2 CASSLLAGVTGELFF TGTGCCAGCAGCCTTCTAGCGGGAGTAACCGGGGAGCTGTTTTTT
TRBJ2-4 - TRBV19 TRBD2 CASSGLAGNIQYF TGTGCCAGTAGTGGACTAGCGGGAAACATTCAGTACTTC
TRBJ2-1 - TRBV6-1 - CASSETQGGLNEQFF TGTGCCAGCAGTGAAACGCAGGGAGGACTAAATGAGCAGTTCTTC
TRBJ1-3 - TRBV7-2 - CASSTGLSGNTIYF TGTGCCAGCAGCACCGGGTTGTCTGGAAACACCATATATTTT
TRBJ2-7 - TRBV11-3 TRBD1 CASSLARGLHEQYF TGTGCCAGCAGCTTAGCCAGGGGGCTACACGAGCAGTACTTC
TRBJ1-1 - TRBV6-5 - CASSYSGAGHTEAFF TGTGCCAGCAGTTACTCGGGGGCAGGGCACACTGAAGCTTTCTTT
TRBJ2-5 - TRBV29-1 TRBD1 CSAREGGSYQETQYF TGCAGCGCCCGAGAAGGGGGCTCGTACCAAGAGACCCAGTACTTC
TRBJ2-3 - TRBV5-8 TRBD2 CASSLALTSDTDTQYF TGTGCCAGCAGCTTGGCACTGACTAGCGACACAGATACGCAGTATTTT
TRBJ1-2 - TRBV7-9 - CASMGEGYGYTF TGTGCCAGCATGGGGGAGGGCTATGGCTACACCTTC
TRBJ2-7 once TRBV28 TRBD1 CASRAAGGEGSYEQYF TGTGCCAGCAGAGCCGCAGGGGGAGAAGGCTCCTACGAGCAGTACTTC
TRBJ2-5 - TRBV4-1 - CASSQDLASVTQYF TGCGCCAGCAGCCAAGATCTGGCCTCAGTGACCCAGTACTTC
TRBJ2-7 - TRBV7-9 TRBD1 CASSRAGTGTYEQYF TGTGCCAGCAGCCGTGCGGGGACAGGGACGTACGAGCAGTACTTC
TRBJ2-5 - TRBV29-1 TRBD2 CSVEDRYKRELKETQYF TGCAGCGTTGAAGACAGGTATAAGCGGGAGCTAAAAGAGACCCAGTACTTC
TRBJ2-7 - TRBV27 - CASSLAAAGVGYEQYF TGTGCCAGCAGTTTAGCCGCGGCAGGGGTAGGCTACGAGCAGTACTTC
TRBJ2-2 - TRBV29-1 TRBD2 CSVQLAGENTGELFF TGCAGCGTTCAACTAGCGGGAGAAAACACCGGGGAGCTGTTTTTT
TRBJ2-3 - TRBV5-6 - CASEAEFGDTQYF TGTGCCAGTGAAGCGGAGTTCGGGGATACGCAGTATTTT